Listed below are T cell receptor beta chains from one sample, sequenced in a study of blood T cells in healthy people across ages. TCRdb recomputed calls from the 5' RACE reads with MiXCR, one row per CDR3 protein. The profile covers roughly 1,100,000 distinct CDR3 sequences, with around 25% appearing a single time and around 0.75% taken by the ten largest. The same sample was also studied in work on T cells of mothers and their children.

The sample comprised blood. The receptors were sampled from a girl aged 2 to 10 in good health. Each CDR3 is given with its conserved first and last residue. The order of the fields is clone size, D gene, J gene, V gene, CDR3 protein, CDR3 DNA. The D gene is left open where the match is weak. Clone size appears in some rows only: once, few, many, or a class for an expanded clone.

few TRBD1 TRBJ2-1 TRBV9 CASSVEGAGYNEQFF TGTGCCAGCAGCGTAGAGGGGGCAGGGTACAATGAGCAGTTCTTC
once NA TRBJ1-6 TRBV6-5 CASSYPHLGSPLHF TGTGCCAGCAGTTACCCGCACCTGGGGTCACCCCTCCACTTT
few NA TRBJ1-2 TRBV29-1 CSGDDDYGYTF TGCAGCGGGGACGATGATTATGGCTACACCTTC
few NA TRBJ2-1 TRBV11-2 CASSLRSLGANEQFF TGTGCCAGCAGCTTACGTTCTCTGGGGGCCAATGAGCAGTTCTTC
NA TRBD1 TRBJ1-4 TRBV5-1 CASSQRQGIGEKLFF TGCGCCAGCAGCCAGAGACAGGGTATAGGGGAAAAACTGTTTTTT
NA TRBD2 TRBJ2-1 TRBV20-1 CSAGRTNNEQFF TGCAGTGCCGGGAGGACCAACAATGAGCAGTTCTTC
NA NA TRBJ1-1 TRBV5-1 CASSFRAADTEAFF TGCGCCAGCAGCTTCCGGGCTGCCGACACTGAAGCTTTCTTT
few NA TRBJ2-1 TRBV20-1 CSARGDSQWEQFF TGCAGTGCTAGAGGAGACAGTCAATGGGAGCAGTTCTTC
NA NA TRBJ1-4 TRBV5-1 CASNRGGPTNEKLFF TGCGCCAGCAACCGCGGGGGACCTACTAATGAAAAACTGTTTTTT
NA NA TRBJ2-1 TRBV3-1 CASSQERQQFF TGTGCCAGCAGCCAAGAAAGGCAGCAGTTCTTC
NA NA TRBJ1-4 TRBV19 CASKSTLRNEKLFF TGTGCCAGTAAGTCAACCCTTCGGAACGAAAAACTGTTTTTT
many TRBD2 TRBJ2-5 TRBV4-1 CASSPNVAGHQETQYF TGCGCCAGCAGCCCTAACGTAGCGGGACACCAAGAGACCCAGTACTTC
many NA TRBJ2-7 TRBV7-6 CASSLDISYEQYF TGTGCCAGCAGCTTAGACATTTCCTACGAGCAGTACTTC
NA TRBD2 TRBJ2-1 TRBV12-3/TRBV12-4 CASSPTSGRASPRSYNEQFF TGTGCCAGCAGTCCCACTAGCGGGAGGGCCTCGCCCCGGTCCTACAATGAGCAGTTCTTC
few NA TRBJ2-7 TRBV12-3/TRBV12-4 CASGPLYEQYF TGTGCCAGCGGACCACTGTACGAGCAGTACTTC
few NA TRBJ2-5 TRBV24-1 CATSAALGVETQYF TGTGCCACCAGTGCCGCCCTTGGGGTGGAGACCCAGTACTTC
NA NA TRBJ2-2 TRBV24-1 CATRQTGRGTGELFF TGTGCCACCAGGCAGACAGGGAGGGGCACCGGGGAGCTGTTTTTT
NA NA TRBJ2-3 TRBV12-3/TRBV12-4 CASSPSAGLSTDTQYF TGTGCCAGCAGCCCGAGCGCGGGACTGAGCACAGATACGCAGTATTTT
NA NA TRBJ1-5 TRBV20-1 CSASSYGGRSNQPQHF TGCAGTGCTAGCTCCTATGGAGGGAGGAGCAATCAGCCCCAGCATTTT
NA TRBD1 TRBJ1-1 TRBV14 CASSQPTGDWVAEAFF TGTGCCAGCAGCCAACCGACAGGGGACTGGGTGGCTGAAGCTTTCTTT
NA TRBD2 TRBJ2-2 TRBV28 CASSLSGRSDTGELFF TGTGCCAGCAGTTTGAGCGGGAGGTCTGACACCGGGGAGCTGTTTTTT
NA NA TRBJ2-1 TRBV11-2 CASSSLIGKGWVEQFF TGTGCCAGCAGCTCGTTAATAGGGAAGGGTTGGGTTGAGCAGTTCTTC
NA NA TRBJ2-1 TRBV28 CASTAGEMNNEQFF TGTGCCAGCACCGCAGGGGAGATGAACAATGAGCAGTTCTTC
NA NA TRBJ1-1 TRBV13 CASSPWTEHTEAFF TGTGCCAGCAGCCCATGGACGGAACACACTGAAGCTTTCTTT
NA TRBD2 TRBJ2-5 TRBV4-1 CASRPSGRETQYF TGCGCCAGCAGGCCTAGCGGGCGGGAGACCCAGTACTTC
few NA TRBJ1-5 TRBV9 CASSRGRGQPQHF TGTGCCAGCAGCCGTGGGCGTGGTCAGCCCCAGCATTTT
few NA TRBJ2-2 TRBV5-6 CASSSRGRWAGELFF TGTGCCAGCAGCTCGAGAGGGCGTTGGGCCGGGGAGCTGTTTTTT
few TRBD2 TRBJ2-1 TRBV29-1 CSVGSGERNEQFF TGCAGCGTTGGTAGCGGGGAGAGGAATGAGCAGTTCTTC
many TRBD1 TRBJ2-7 TRBV5-1 CASSLRDRDYEQYF TGCGCCAGCAGCTTGAGGGACAGAGACTACGAGCAGTACTTC
few NA TRBJ1-3 TRBV29-1 CSVEEALSGNTIYF TGCAGCGTTGAAGAGGCCCTCTCTGGAAACACCATATATTTT
NA NA TRBJ1-6 TRBV7-2 CASSLEFESPLHF TGTGCCAGCAGCTTAGAATTCGAATCGCCCCTCCACTTT
NA TRBD2 TRBJ2-7 TRBV29-1 CSVVGLADRNFLSYEQYF TGCAGCGTTGTGGGACTAGCGGACCGTAATTTTCTCTCCTACGAGCAGTACTTC
NA NA TRBJ2-3 TRBV20-1 CSAEFTDTQYF TGCAGTGCTGAATTCACAGATACGCAGTATTTT
few NA TRBJ2-7 TRBV7-2 CASSGNPGAREQYF TGTGCCAGCAGCGGGAATCCTGGGGCTCGGGAGCAGTACTTC
NA TRBD2 TRBJ2-1 TRBV5-4 CASSFSGSNPEQFF TGTGCCAGCAGCTTTAGCGGGAGTAATCCTGAGCAGTTCTTC
once TRBD1 TRBJ1-1 TRBV27 CASSLYPPYTGGNTEAFF TGTGCCAGCAGTTTATATCCCCCATATACAGGGGGGAACACTGAAGCTTTCTTT
few NA TRBJ2-1 TRBV7-3 CASSLMLGGGYNEQFF TGTGCCAGCAGCTTAATGTTGGGTGGGGGCTACAATGAGCAGTTCTTC
NA NA TRBJ1-1 TRBV6-1 CASIILASNTEAFF TGTGCCAGCATCATCTTAGCATCGAACACTGAAGCTTTCTTT
NA NA TRBJ2-5 TRBV29-1 CSVVGLWGMEETQYF TGCAGCGTTGTGGGGCTTTGGGGGATGGAAGAGACCCAGTACTTC
NA NA TRBJ2-3 TRBV5-1 CASSLGLAVDTQYF TGCGCCAGCAGCTTGGGGCTAGCAGTAGATACGCAGTATTTT
few NA TRBJ2-3 TRBV3-1 CASSQEQGRHTQYF TGTGCCAGCAGCCAAGAACAGGGTAGGCATACGCAGTATTTT
NA NA TRBJ1-5 TRBV7-2 CASSLRDPYNQPQHF TGTGCCAGCAGCTTAAGGGATCCCTACAATCAGCCCCAGCATTTT
NA TRBD2 TRBJ2-5 TRBV4-1 CASSGGPLETQYF TGCGCCAGTAGCGGGGGACCTCTCGAGACCCAGTACTTC
few TRBD2 TRBJ2-3 TRBV7-8 CASSLEIAGSTDTQYF TGTGCCAGCAGCTTAGAGATAGCGGGAAGCACAGATACGCAGTATTTT
many NA TRBJ2-3 TRBV28 CASSRGTDTQYF TGTGCCAGCAGTAGGGGCACAGATACGCAGTATTTT
NA NA TRBJ1-3 TRBV7-2 CASSLSRGFSGNTIYF TGTGCCAGCAGCTTATCCAGGGGTTTCTCTGGAAACACCATATATTTT
NA NA TRBJ2-7 TRBV28 CASSLLTLSSYEQYF TGTGCCAGCAGTTTATTAACACTGAGCTCCTACGAGCAGTACTTC
few NA TRBJ1-2 TRBV12-3/TRBV12-4 CASSTNGWSGNGYTF TGTGCCAGCAGCACCAACGGTTGGTCAGGGAATGGCTACACCTTC
few TRBD2 TRBJ2-1 TRBV12-3/TRBV12-4 CASSSTSGGLAGEQFF TGCGCCAGCAGTTCAACTAGCGGGGGGTTAGCGGGTGAGCAGTTCTTC
few NA TRBJ1-2 TRBV5-5 CASTERGGNYGYTF TGTGCCAGCACAGAAAGGGGCGGGAACTATGGCTACACCTTC
NA NA TRBJ2-1 TRBV5-1 CASSLAPGVDNEQFF TGCGCCAGCAGCTTGGCTCCAGGGGTTGACAATGAGCAGTTCTTC
NA NA TRBJ2-3 TRBV7-9 CASSLRQPSKGDTQYF TGTGCCAGCAGCCTCAGACAGCCCAGTAAAGGAGATACGCAGTATTTT
few TRBD1 TRBJ1-1 TRBV9 CASSLLDRANTEAFF TGTGCCAGCAGCCTCCTGGACAGGGCGAACACTGAAGCTTTCTTT